Reported below is one T cell receptor (beta chain). Its cognate antigen has yet to be identified. One base away there is no much larger clone; base qualities are not given. Hyperthyroidism was defined as stable when no progression to ophthalmopathy occurred within 18 months of follow-up. The hyperthyroidism patients were 18 to 65 years old and newly diagnosed, with a disease duration of less than 2 months. Patients with other autoimmune diseases, uncontrolled infections, pregnancy or lactation were excluded. Diagnosis relied on clinical symptoms, serum thyroxine, TRAb, thyroid ultrasound and orbital computed tomography. Using Ficoll-Paque density gradient centrifugation, PBMCs were isolated from 9 to 10 ml of fresh peripheral blood. Trizol reagent was used to extract the total RNA, and its quality was then checked on an Agilent 2100 Bioanalyzer. TCR beta CDR3 regions were amplified from RNA transcripts for repertoire sequencing. A first-round RT-PCR used HTBI primers with the Qiagen OneStep RT-PCR kit, followed by a second-round multiplex PCR, size selection and purification. Libraries were sequenced paired-end with 100 bp reads on an Illumina HiSeq2000. In the source study's methods: Reads were processed with SOAPnuke, discarding reads with adapters, uncalled bases, mean Phred below 15, or no exact constant-primer or identifier match. COPE v1.2.5 was used to merge the high-quality paired reads. Each unique nucleotide sequence was defined as a clonotype, and clonotypes were aligned to IMGT TRB V, D and J references with MiTCR v1.1. Only V-J combinations with frequency above 0.0001 were analysed, covering approximately 99% of repertoires. For each V-J combination, a TCR clonal expansion and chaos score was defined as F50 clonal expansion divided by the chaos observed in the TCRdist matrix. Welch's t-statistics and random forest were used to reduce features to 13 V-J combinations, which were fed into a naive Bayes classifier. The similarity between thyroid and blood repertoires was quantified using the Morisita-Horn index. TCRdb trimmed public reads at Q25 via fastp, called clones via MiXCR and kept in-frame beta chains. CDR3 protein sequences are deduplicated, and each keeps its most common genes and DNA. The V and J calls and clone size come from TCRdb's table, not from the authors' own analysis. The table for this sample lists hundreds of thousands of distinct CDR3 sequences; around a fifth of them were counted only once. The ten largest clones add up to approximately 7% of the sample.

This entry belongs to a study of Graves' ophthalmopathy and Graves' hyperthyroidism listed by TCRdb under 2018. Regarding the research as a whole: Peripheral blood was collected at initial diagnosis, before any treatment. The study used signatures of the TCR beta repertoire to tell Graves' ophthalmopathy apart from Graves' hyperthyroidism and to predict which patients would progress to ophthalmopathy. In total, over 130 blood samples were TCR-sequenced: approximately 42 ophthalmopathy, some 72 hyperthyroidism and about 17 hyperthyroidism-to-ophthalmopathy patients. To explore V-J signatures that distinguish ophthalmopathy from hyperthyroidism, a discovery set of more than 90 patients was enrolled, made up of 40 to 45 with ophthalmopathy and under 65 with stable hyperthyroidism. An independent validation cohort comprised 18 hyperthyroidism patients and about 16 patients who later progressed from hyperthyroidism to ophthalmopathy. In roughly 6 hyperthyroidism patients, the T-cell repertoire of thyroid tissue was compared with the T-cell repertoire of blood. Following sampling, methimazole starting at 30 mg daily was administered to hyperthyroidism patients, and high-dose intravenous methylprednisolone was administered to ophthalmopathy patients. The roughly 100 discovery patients were randomly divided into training and test sets at a 7:3 ratio.

Beyond this particular receptor, the publication reports: Sample size was not statistically predetermined, and group allocation was not concealed from the investigators. The 13-signature model separated ophthalmopathy from stable hyperthyroidism with 85% to 90% sensitivity and just under 84% specificity in cross-validation, and 80%/75% in the test set. In validation, the model predicted ophthalmopathy progression with roughly 68% sensitivity and 72.22% specificity; 12 predicted patients were CT-confirmed with GO in a median of approximately 6.5 months. Most expanded thyroid clonotypes with frequency above 0.001 were also detected in blood, suggesting blood repertoires may reflect the thyroid immune response.

V is shortened by 0 bases, J by 4 bases, and the region joining them spans 19 bases. Reading the germline V gene (reference sequence) gives CDR1 LGHDT and CDR2 YNNKEL. The CDR3 starts with the cysteine, ends with the phenylalanine, and has 17 residues. Only the CDR3 part of the read is kept: 51 bases, read in frame from the first base. The clonotype was recovered from a woman under 30 with stable Graves' hyperthyroidism. Some clones in this sample may be carry-over from other donors' samples. Donor details come from another sample of the same person, matched by shared clones. The sequenced sample consisted of peripheral blood. The chain was built from TRBV3-1 and TRBJ2-7; TRBD2 is a possible D gene, resting on 5 matching bases. This receptor has the CDR3 CASSQEVSETEDYEQYF. The nucleotide sequence reads TGTGCCAGCAGCCAAGAGGTTAGCGAGACGGAGGATTACGAGCAGTACTTC.